This is a list of T cell receptor beta chains from one sample in a study of T cell responses to AZD1222 COVID-19 vaccine. Sequencing used immunoSEQ multiplex PCR; TCRdb keeps in-frame clones, though not all of them. In the table there are more than 150,000 clones, around 94% of which are singletons. The source was peripheral blood, collected on day 0 of AZD1222 vaccination. These receptors originate from an adult in good health. Both conserved end residues are part of each CDR3. The D gene is left open where the match is weak. Part of the rows lack a size; the others show once, few, many or a class for expanded clones.

V: TRBV5-1
J: TRBJ2-1
size: once
D: -
CDR3: CASSSMGGGYEQFF
DNA: TGCGCCAGCAGCTCTATGGGGGGCGGCTATGAGCAGTTCTTC

V: TRBV27
J: TRBJ1-2
size: -
D: -
CDR3: CASRSGYRGYTF
DNA: TGTGCCAGCAGATCAGGTTATCGGGGCTACACCTTC

V: TRBV28
J: TRBJ2-7
size: -
D: TRBD2
CDR3: CASSSGRAHSYEQYF
DNA: TGTGCCAGCAGTAGCGGGAGGGCCCACAGCTACGAGCAGTACTTC

V: TRBV28
J: TRBJ2-5
size: -
D: TRBD2
CDR3: CASSFPFGISGRFSETQYF
DNA: TGTGCCAGCAGTTTCCCTTTCGGGATTAGCGGGAGGTTTTCAGAGACCCAGTACTTC

V: TRBV6-1
J: TRBJ2-7
size: -
D: -
CDR3: CASKDRDYEQYF
DNA: TGTGCCAGCAAAGACAGAGACTACGAGCAGTACTTC

V: TRBV13
J: TRBJ2-3
size: -
D: -
CDR3: CASSEGAAHTQYF
DNA: TGTGCCAGCAGCGAGGGAGCAGCCCATACGCAGTATTTT

V: TRBV28
J: TRBJ1-1
size: -
D: -
CDR3: CASSLRGGQAFF
DNA: TGTGCCAGCAGTTTACGGGGGGGTCAAGCTTTCTTT

V: TRBV12-3/TRBV12-4
J: TRBJ1-1
size: -
D: -
CDR3: CASSFWGTEAFF
DNA: TGTGCCAGCAGTTTTTGGGGGACTGAAGCTTTCTTT

V: TRBV5-1
J: TRBJ2-5
size: -
D: -
CDR3: CASSLSGLRETQYF
DNA: TGCGCCAGCAGCCTATCGGGACTGCGAGAGACCCAGTACTTC

V: TRBV13
J: TRBJ2-7
size: -
D: -
CDR3: CASSLGGLMDEQYF
DNA: TGTGCCAGCAGCCTTGGGGGACTCATGGACGAGCAGTACTTC

V: TRBV18
J: TRBJ1-3
size: -
D: -
CDR3: CASSPGTGYSGNTIYF
DNA: TGTGCCAGCTCCCCCGGGACGGGCTATTCTGGAAACACCATATATTTT

V: TRBV7-9
J: TRBJ1-2
size: -
D: TRBD1
CDR3: CASSLGTGGNHYGYTF
DNA: TGTGCCAGCAGCCTGGGGACAGGGGGCAATCACTATGGCTACACCTTC

V: TRBV3-1/TRBV3-2
J: TRBJ1-2
size: -
D: -
CDR3: CASSHSNVYGYTF
DNA: TGTGCCAGCAGCCACTCTAATGTCTATGGCTACACCTTC

V: TRBV27
J: TRBJ1-4
size: -
D: -
CDR3: CASSQRGLGEKLFF
DNA: TGTGCCAGCAGTCAACGAGGCTTAGGTGAAAAACTGTTTTTT

V: TRBV7-6
J: TRBJ1-6
size: -
D: TRBD1
CDR3: CASSPGTGNAYNSPLHF
DNA: TGTGCCAGCAGCCCAGGGACAGGGAACGCCTATAATTCACCCCTCCACTTT

V: TRBV7-3
J: TRBJ2-1
size: -
D: TRBD2
CDR3: CASSANSGSSLGGQFF
DNA: TGTGCCAGCAGCGCCAATAGCGGGAGTAGTTTGGGCGGGCAGTTCTTC

V: TRBV12-3/TRBV12-4
J: TRBJ1-1
size: -
D: -
CDR3: CATRGGERGEAFF
DNA: TGTGCCACCCGAGGGGGGGAGCGGGGCGAAGCTTTCTTT

V: TRBV4-1
J: TRBJ2-7
size: -
D: -
CDR3: CASSQDMRQRSYEQYF
DNA: TGCGCCAGCAGCCAAGATATGCGACAGAGGTCCTACGAGCAGTACTTC

V: TRBV6-4
J: TRBJ1-5
size: once
D: -
CDR3: CASSDSNRPRSQPQHF
DNA: TGTGCCAGCAGTGACTCGAATAGGCCTCGGAGTCAGCCCCAGCATTTT

V: TRBV11-2
J: TRBJ1-5
size: -
D: -
CDR3: CASSWGRGNQPQHF
DNA: TGTGCCAGCAGCTGGGGGCGCGGCAATCAGCCCCAGCATTTT

V: TRBV12-3/TRBV12-4
J: TRBJ2-7
size: -
D: -
CDR3: CASSLGSEQYF
DNA: TGTGCCAGCAGTTTGGGGTCCGAGCAGTACTTC

V: TRBV28
J: TRBJ2-7
size: -
D: -
CDR3: CASSLTRYEQYF
DNA: TGTGCCAGCAGTCTTACTCGTTACGAGCAGTACTTC

V: TRBV28
J: TRBJ2-7
size: -
D: TRBD2
CDR3: CASTLGTRTGYEQYF
DNA: TGTGCCAGCACCCTCGGGACTAGAACCGGGTACGAGCAGTACTTC

V: TRBV27
J: TRBJ1-1
size: -
D: -
CDR3: CASTPLGQGNLNTEAFF
DNA: TGTGCCAGCACCCCACTCGGGCAGGGGAACTTGAACACTGAAGCTTTCTTT

V: TRBV19
J: TRBJ2-1
size: -
D: -
CDR3: CASSFGERSYNEQFF
DNA: TGTGCCAGTAGTTTCGGCGAAAGGTCCTACAATGAGCAGTTCTTC

V: TRBV6-5
J: TRBJ1-1
size: -
D: TRBD1
CDR3: CASSQHRGRGTEAFF
DNA: TGTGCCAGCAGTCAACACAGGGGTAGAGGCACTGAAGCTTTCTTT

V: TRBV19
J: TRBJ1-5
size: -
D: -
CDR3: CASSIAPQGRYQPQHF
DNA: TGTGCCAGTAGTATAGCTCCCCAGGGGCGGTATCAGCCCCAGCATTTT

V: TRBV7-9
J: TRBJ1-2
size: -
D: TRBD1
CDR3: CASSFRDRGYTF
DNA: TGTGCCAGCAGCTTCCGGGACAGAGGCTACACCTTC

V: TRBV11-2
J: TRBJ1-2
size: -
D: -
CDR3: CASRLVPNRDSGYTF
DNA: TGTGCCAGCAGGCTCGTACCCAACAGGGATAGTGGCTACACCTTC

V: TRBV28
J: TRBJ1-1
size: -
D: -
CDR3: CASSLVWGRVTEAFF
DNA: TGTGCCAGCAGTTTGGTCTGGGGGCGGGTCACTGAAGCTTTCTTT

V: TRBV28
J: TRBJ2-7
size: -
D: -
CDR3: CASSRGRETYHEQYF
DNA: TGTGCCAGCAGCAGGGGGCGGGAGACGTATCACGAGCAGTACTTC

V: TRBV6-5
J: TRBJ2-7
size: -
D: -
CDR3: CASSGAGVTYEQYF
DNA: TGTGCCAGCTCCGGGGCAGGGGTCACCTACGAGCAGTACTTC

V: TRBV30
J: TRBJ2-1
size: -
D: TRBD2
CDR3: CAWTPLRTSLDEQFF
DNA: TGTGCCTGGACCCCTCTCCGGACTAGCCTAGATGAGCAGTTCTTC

V: TRBV3-1/TRBV3-2
J: TRBJ1-1
size: -
D: -
CDR3: CASSQDSSIAFF
DNA: TGTGCCAGCAGCCAAGACAGTTCAATAGCTTTCTTT

V: TRBV11-2
J: TRBJ1-4
size: -
D: TRBD1
CDR3: CASSFDRVATNEKLFF
DNA: TGTGCCAGCAGCTTCGACAGGGTTGCAACTAATGAAAAACTGTTTTTT

V: TRBV6-2/TRBV6-3
J: TRBJ2-3
size: -
D: -
CDR3: CASSYVWRTDTQYF
DNA: TGTGCCAGCAGTTACGTGTGGCGCACAGATACGCAGTATTTT

V: TRBV14
J: TRBJ2-3
size: -
D: -
CDR3: CASSQVRAHRGDTQYF
DNA: TGTGCCAGCAGCCAAGTCCGCGCCCACCGGGGGGATACGCAGTATTTT

V: TRBV9
J: TRBJ1-1
size: -
D: TRBD1
CDR3: CASRGQGANTEAFF
DNA: TGTGCCAGCAGAGGACAGGGGGCGAACACTGAAGCTTTCTTT

V: TRBV5-1
J: TRBJ2-7
size: -
D: -
CDR3: CASSPWRARVYEQYF
DNA: TGCGCCAGCAGCCCCTGGAGGGCGAGGGTCTACGAGCAGTACTTC

V: TRBV15
J: TRBJ1-4
size: few
D: -
CDR3: CATSRDPQKNEKLFF
DNA: TGTGCCACCAGCAGAGATCCGCAGAAGAATGAAAAACTGTTTTTT

V: TRBV7-8
J: TRBJ2-1
size: -
D: TRBD2
CDR3: CASRRGRLARDEQFF
DNA: TGTGCCAGCAGGAGGGGCCGACTAGCCAGGGATGAGCAGTTCTTC

V: TRBV5-4
J: TRBJ2-5
size: -
D: -
CDR3: CASSLVTASNTEETQYF
DNA: TGTGCCAGCAGCTTGGTTACTGCATCCAACACGGAGGAGACCCAGTACTTC

V: TRBV19
J: TRBJ2-2
size: -
D: TRBD2
CDR3: CASTSGSGISGSAGELFF
DNA: TGTGCCAGTACGTCAGGAAGCGGGATTTCTGGGAGCGCCGGGGAGCTGTTTTTT

V: TRBV6-5
J: TRBJ2-1
size: -
D: -
CDR3: CASSYSKVVIHEQFF
DNA: TGTGCCAGCAGTTACTCGAAGGTAGTTATCCATGAGCAGTTCTTC

V: TRBV28
J: TRBJ2-2
size: -
D: -
CDR3: CASNAGHLTGELFF
DNA: TGTGCCAGCAACGCCGGACACCTCACCGGGGAGCTGTTTTTT

V: TRBV7-9
J: TRBJ2-5
size: -
D: -
CDR3: CASSSPPFGQETQYF
DNA: TGTGCCAGCAGCTCCCCTCCCTTCGGTCAAGAGACCCAGTACTTC

V: TRBV28
J: TRBJ1-2
size: -
D: -
CDR3: CASNGLRYGYTF
DNA: TGTGCCAGCAACGGCCTAAGGTACGGCTACACCTTC

V: TRBV5-4
J: TRBJ2-1
size: once
D: TRBD2
CDR3: CASSLVAGAYREQFF
DNA: TGTGCCAGCAGCTTGGTAGCGGGAGCATATCGTGAGCAGTTCTTC

V: TRBV14
J: TRBJ1-1
size: -
D: -
CDR3: CASGEVTEAFF
DNA: TGTGCCAGCGGGGAGGTCACTGAAGCTTTCTTT

V: TRBV18
J: TRBJ2-7
size: -
D: TRBD2
CDR3: CASSPGGEQYF
DNA: TGTGCCAGCTCACCGGGGGGGGAGCAGTACTTC

V: TRBV13
J: TRBJ2-1
size: -
D: -
CDR3: CASSLGVGNVVGHEQFF
DNA: TGTGCCAGCAGCTTAGGGGTGGGGAACGTCGTTGGTCATGAGCAGTTCTTC

V: TRBV28
J: TRBJ2-5
size: -
D: -
CDR3: CASGLQETQYF
DNA: TGTGCCAGCGGACTCCAAGAGACCCAGTACTTC

V: TRBV27
J: TRBJ1-2
size: once
D: TRBD1
CDR3: CASSRQGGVYGYTF
DNA: TGTGCCAGCAGCCGACAGGGAGGGGTCTATGGCTACACCTTC

V: TRBV28
J: TRBJ2-7
size: -
D: -
CDR3: CASSWGDYEQYF
DNA: TGTGCCAGCAGCTGGGGCGACTACGAGCAGTACTTC

V: TRBV27
J: TRBJ1-2
size: -
D: TRBD1
CDR3: CASSLGSGGGYGYTF
DNA: TGTGCCAGCAGTTTAGGGTCAGGGGGCGGCTATGGCTACACCTTC